These T cell receptor beta chains were read from a single sample in a study of shared clonotypes between healthy human individuals. Clones were sequenced by immunoSEQ multiplex PCR, and TCRdb holds only the in-frame ones, with some missing. The sample includes hundreds of thousands of clones, around 72% of them seen just once. Sequencing used memory CD4+ T cells sorted from blood. All receptors come from a woman aged 25 to 39 in good health. The CDR3 runs from the conserved cysteine through the conserved F or W. A D gene is named only where the DNA matches it firmly. Size tells how often a clone was seen (once, few, many) or the class of an expanded clone, and some rows leave it out.

v_call	d_call	j_call	clone_size	cdr3_nt	cdr3_aa
TRBV10-2	TRBD2	TRBJ2-7	.	TGCGCCAGCGCGAGAGCGGGAGATAGTTACGAGCAGTACTTC	CASARAGDSYEQYF
TRBV6-6	TRBD1	TRBJ1-2	once	TGTGCCAGCAGTCGGGGGGACAGGGCTACTTATGGCTACACCTTC	CASSRGDRATYGYTF
TRBV28	TRBD1	TRBJ1-3	.	TGTGCCAGCAGCCGGAACAGGGGAGACACCATATATTTT	CASSRNRGDTIYF
TRBV5-4	TRBD2	TRBJ2-1	once	TGTGCCAGCCGAACCGGGACTAGCGGGATGAATGAGCAGTTCTTC	CASRTGTSGMNEQFF
TRBV10-3	.	TRBJ2-7	once	TGTGCCATCAGTCCACAGCGGGCCGCCTACGAGCAGTACTTC	CAISPQRAAYEQYF
TRBV7-8	.	TRBJ2-7	.	TGTGCCAGCAGCTTGGTCGGGGTTTCGAACTCCTACGAGCAGTACTTC	CASSLVGVSNSYEQYF
TRBV19	TRBD1	TRBJ1-5	once	TGTGCCAGTAGTTGGCTCCCCGGGACAGGTCGATCTTTTCAGCCCCAGCATTTT	CASSWLPGTGRSFQPQHF
TRBV29-1	.	TRBJ2-5	.	TGCAGCGCCCGCTCCAACCAAGAGACCCAGTACTTC	CSARSNQETQYF
TRBV6-6	.	TRBJ1-1	.	TGTGCCAGCAGTCATACTATCGGGGACACTGAAGCTTTCTTT	CASSHTIGDTEAFF
TRBV19	.	TRBJ1-4	few	TGTGCCAGTAGTATCCCCCACGAATCGGAAAAACTGTTTTTT	CASSIPHESEKLFF
TRBV2	.	TRBJ1-6	.	TGTGCCAGCAGTGCTCCTAATTCACCCCTCCACTTT	CASSAPNSPLHF
TRBV10-3	TRBD1	TRBJ2-7	.	TGTGCCATCAGTGGGACAGGGGTGAACGAGCAGTACTTC	CAISGTGVNEQYF
TRBV7-9	TRBD2	TRBJ2-5	.	TGTGCCAGCAGCTTACGGAAACGACTAGCGGGAGGACAAGAGACCCAGTACTTC	CASSLRKRLAGGQETQYF
TRBV5-1	TRBD1	TRBJ2-5	.	TGCGCCAGCAGTCCGGACAGGGGGTTAGAGACCCAGTACTTC	CASSPDRGLETQYF
TRBV14	.	TRBJ2-1	few	TGTGCCAGCAGCCCTGGGACATTCTACAATGAGCAGTTCTTC	CASSPGTFYNEQFF
TRBV18	.	TRBJ2-1	.	TGTGCCAGCTCACCAAGGCAGGGGGGCAATGAGCAGTTCTTC	CASSPRQGGNEQFF
TRBV6-1	TRBD1	TRBJ1-2	.	TGTGCCAGCAGGACGGGACAGGGGGACGATGGCTACACCTTC	CASRTGQGDDGYTF
TRBV27	.	TRBJ2-6	.	TGTGCCAGCAGTTTACTATCGGGGGCCAACGTCCTGACTTTC	CASSLLSGANVLTF
TRBV4-2	.	TRBJ2-3	many	TGTGCCAGCAGCCAAGACGGGGTTGGAGATACGCAGTATTTT	CASSQDGVGDTQYF
TRBV5-1	.	TRBJ1-1	.	TGCGCCAGCAGCTGGGGAGGCGGTTTCGCTGAAGCTTTCTTT	CASSWGGGFAEAFF
TRBV19	TRBD1	TRBJ2-7	few	TGTGCCAGTAGTAAGGGGGCGAAGGACGAGCAGTACTTC	CASSKGAKDEQYF
TRBV6-5	.	TRBJ2-7	.	TGTGCCAGCAGTTACGGCCAGGGTGGCGAGCAGTACTTC	CASSYGQGGEQYF
TRBV4-2	.	TRBJ2-2	few	TGTGCCAGCAGCCAAGATGGAGCGGGCGAGGCCTTCCGGGAGCTGTTTTTT	CASSQDGAGEAFRELFF
TRBV19	TRBD1	TRBJ1-5	.	TGTGCCAGTAATATGGGACAGGGCTGGCAGCCCCAGCATTTT	CASNMGQGWQPQHF
TRBV5-4	TRBD2	TRBJ2-7	.	TGTGCCAGCAGCTTGGACCCGGGGGGCTCCTACGAGCAGTACTTC	CASSLDPGGSYEQYF
TRBV19	.	TRBJ1-2	many	TGTGCCAGTACCATGGGGGGCATGGACTATGGCTACACCTTC	CASTMGGMDYGYTF
TRBV2	.	TRBJ1-5	once	TGTGCCAGCAGTGCCAGTTGGGCAGGGAATCAGCCCCAGCATTTT	CASSASWAGNQPQHF
TRBV11-2	.	TRBJ1-2	.	TGTGCCAGCAGCGCCACAGGGAGCGAGGGCTACACCTTC	CASSATGSEGYTF
TRBV19	TRBD1	TRBJ2-7	.	TGTGCCAGTAGTATCAGGGACAGGGAGAGAGAGCAGTACTTC	CASSIRDREREQYF
TRBV6-1	.	TRBJ2-3	few	TGTGCCAGCAGTGTTGGGACCTTAGGTAGCACAGATACGCAGTATTTT	CASSVGTLGSTDTQYF
TRBV4-2	.	TRBJ2-3	.	TGTGCCAGCAGCCAAGAACCCGGAGGTGGTGGTACGCAGTATTTT	CASSQEPGGGGTQYF
TRBV7-9	.	TRBJ2-1	.	TGTGCCAGCAGCTTGAGGAGGGATGGGTTCTTC	CASSLRRDGFF
TRBV7-9	TRBD1	TRBJ2-7	.	TGTGCCAGCAGCTTAAAGGGACAGGGGGGCTACGAGCAGTACTTC	CASSLKGQGGYEQYF
TRBV27	TRBD1	TRBJ1-3	.	TGTGCCAGCAGAGGCAGGGGGCGCGACACCATATATTTT	CASRGRGRDTIYF
TRBV7-7	TRBD2	TRBJ2-1	.	TGTGCCAGCAGCGAACTAGCGGGAGTTGTCAATGAGCAGTTCTTC	CASSELAGVVNEQFF
TRBV11-2	.	TRBJ1-1	.	TGTGCCAGCGGCTTCAGGGGATTGAACACTGAAGCTTTCTTT	CASGFRGLNTEAFF
TRBV7-6	TRBD2	TRBJ2-1	.	TGTGCCAGCAAGGAACTAGCGGGAGCGTCGGAGCAGTTCTTC	CASKELAGASEQFF
TRBV5-1	TRBD1	TRBJ1-1	.	TGCGCCAGCAGCAAGCAGGACAGGGGGCAGACTGAAGCTTTCTTT	CASSKQDRGQTEAFF
TRBV7-2	.	TRBJ2-1	many	TGTGCCAGCAGCTTATACATATCCAATGAGCAGTTCTTC	CASSLYISNEQFF
TRBV7-8	.	TRBJ1-3	few	TGTGCCAGCAGCCAAAGGAGGGGGGGAAACACCATATATTTT	CASSQRRGGNTIYF